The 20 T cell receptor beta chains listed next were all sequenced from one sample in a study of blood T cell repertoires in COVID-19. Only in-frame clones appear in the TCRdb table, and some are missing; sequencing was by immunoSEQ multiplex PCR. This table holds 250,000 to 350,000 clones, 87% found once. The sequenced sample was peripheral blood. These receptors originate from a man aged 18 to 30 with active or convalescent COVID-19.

The CDR3: CASSYGGDRVDSPLHF. Here the CDR3 DNA reads TGTGCCAGCAGCTACGGAGGGGACAGGGTAGATTCACCCCTCCACTTT. The rearrangement uses TRBV5-4 and TRBJ1-6; 9 positions match TRBD1. Germline CDR1 reads SGHNT; CDR2 reads YYREEE (reference sequence). The CDR3 has 16 amino acids. V was clipped by 3 bases and J by 8 bases; unmatched bases: 9.

The chain's CDR3 is CATSGTSGGEQYF. The CDR3 DNA reads TGTGCCACCAGCGGGACTAGCGGAGGCGAGCAGTACTTC. This chain uses TRBV15 with TRBJ2-7, with 11 bases fitting TRBD2. The junction had 3 bases not matched to a gene; V was cut back by 5 bases and J by 6 bases. Germline CDR1 reads LNHNV; CDR2 reads YYDKDF (reference sequence). The CDR3 has 13 residues.

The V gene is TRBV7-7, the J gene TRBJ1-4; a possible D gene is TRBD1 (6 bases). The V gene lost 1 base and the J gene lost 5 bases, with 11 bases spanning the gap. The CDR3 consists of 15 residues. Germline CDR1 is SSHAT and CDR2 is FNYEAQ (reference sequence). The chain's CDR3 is CASSLGPGANEKLFF. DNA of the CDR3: TGTGCCAGCAGCTTAGGGCCAGGGGCGAATGAAAAACTGTTTTTT.

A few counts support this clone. The DNA for the CDR3 is TGTGCCAGCAGCCAAGGGGAAGTAGCGGGAGGTTACGAGCAGTACTTC. It specifies CASSQGEVAGGYEQYF. The rearrangement uses TRBV14 and TRBJ2-7, with 10 bases lining up with TRBD2. The CDR3 has 16 residues. The germline V gene has CDR1 SGHDN and CDR2 FVKESK. Trimming took 1 base from V and 4 from J; bases not matched to a gene: 7.

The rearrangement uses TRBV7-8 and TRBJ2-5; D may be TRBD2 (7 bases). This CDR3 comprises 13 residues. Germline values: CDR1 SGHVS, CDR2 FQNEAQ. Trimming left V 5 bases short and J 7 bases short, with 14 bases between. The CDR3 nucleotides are TGTGCCAGCAGCCCGGCGGGGGCTGGGACCCAGTACTTC. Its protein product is CASSPAGAGTQYF.

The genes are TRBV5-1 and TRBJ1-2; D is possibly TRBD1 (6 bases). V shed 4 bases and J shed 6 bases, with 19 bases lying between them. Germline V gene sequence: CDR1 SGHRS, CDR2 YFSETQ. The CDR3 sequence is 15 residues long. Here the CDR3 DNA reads TGCGCCAGCAGCCTCCTTGGACAAACAGGGAATGGCTACACCTTC. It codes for CASSLLGQTGNGYTF. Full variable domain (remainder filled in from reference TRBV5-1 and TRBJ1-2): KAGVTQTPRYLIKTRGQQVTLSCSPISGHRSVSWYQQTPGQGLQFLFEYFSETQRNKGNFPGRFSGRQFSNSRSEMNVSTLELGDSALYLCASSLLGQTGNGYTFGSGTRLTVV.

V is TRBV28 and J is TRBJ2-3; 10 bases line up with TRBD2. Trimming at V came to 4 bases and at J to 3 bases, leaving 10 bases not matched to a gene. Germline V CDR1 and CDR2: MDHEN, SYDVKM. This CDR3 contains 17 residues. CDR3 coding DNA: TGTGCCAGCAGTTACCCGTCTAGCGGGAGATTAACAGATACGCAGTATTTT. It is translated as CASSYPSSGRLTDTQYF.

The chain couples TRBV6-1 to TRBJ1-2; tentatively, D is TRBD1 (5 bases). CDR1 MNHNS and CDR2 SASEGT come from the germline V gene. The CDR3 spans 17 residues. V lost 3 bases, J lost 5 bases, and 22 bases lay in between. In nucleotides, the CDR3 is TGTGCCAGCAGTGACAGGGCCTCCGGCCTCTTTCGGTATGGCTACACCTTC. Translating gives CASSDRASGLFRYGYTF.

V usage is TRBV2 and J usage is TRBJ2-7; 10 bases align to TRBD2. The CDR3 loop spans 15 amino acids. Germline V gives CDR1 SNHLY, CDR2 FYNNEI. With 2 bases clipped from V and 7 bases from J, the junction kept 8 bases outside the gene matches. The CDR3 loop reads CASSERSSGRQEQYF. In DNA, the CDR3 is TGTGCCAGCAGTGAAAGGTCTAGCGGGAGACAAGAGCAGTACTTC. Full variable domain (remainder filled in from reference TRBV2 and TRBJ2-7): EPEVTQTPSHQVTQMGQEVILRCVPISNHLYFYWYRQILGQKVEFLVSFYNNEISEKSEIFDDQFSVERPDGSNFTLKIRSTKLEDSAMYFCASSERSSGRQEQYFGPGTRLTVT.

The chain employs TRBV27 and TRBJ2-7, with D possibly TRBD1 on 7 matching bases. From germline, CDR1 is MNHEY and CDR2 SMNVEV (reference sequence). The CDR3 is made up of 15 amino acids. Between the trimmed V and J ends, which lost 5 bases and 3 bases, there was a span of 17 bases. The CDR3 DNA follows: TGTGCCAGCAGTATCCGACAGGGAGGCAACTACGAGCAGTACTTC. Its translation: CASSIRQGGNYEQYF.

CDR3: CASKVRGGAHEQYF. The CDR3 DNA reads as TGTGCCAGTAAGGTCCGCGGGGGGGCACACGAGCAGTACTTC. The chain carries TRBV19 and TRBJ2-7; 9 nucleotides line up with TRBD2. V shed 7 bases, J shed 5 bases, and the junction held 9 bases outside the gene matches. Germline loops: CDR1 LNHDA, CDR2 SQIVND (reference sequence). CDR3 length equals 14 residues.

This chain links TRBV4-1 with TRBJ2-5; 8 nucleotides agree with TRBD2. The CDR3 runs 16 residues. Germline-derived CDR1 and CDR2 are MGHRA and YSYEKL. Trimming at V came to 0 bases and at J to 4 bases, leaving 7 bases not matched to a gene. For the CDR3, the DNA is TGCGCCAGCAGCCAAGATGGTGCGGGGGGAGGAGAGACCCAGTACTTC. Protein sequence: CASSQDGAGGGETQYF.

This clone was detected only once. CDR3 in amino acids: CASSDGTVLSSYEQYF. DNA for the CDR3: TGCGCCAGCAGTGACGGGACAGTTTTAAGCTCCTACGAGCAGTACTTC. The gene calls are TRBV10-2 and TRBJ2-7, with 7 bases identical to TRBD1. Germline CDR1 is WSHSY and CDR2 is SAAADI. With V trimmed by 3 bases and J by 0 bases, 8 bases remained unmatched. The CDR3 totals 16 residues.

CDR3 in amino acids: CASSPVTGPAGYTF. CDR3 DNA sequence: TGTGCCAGCAGCCCCGTAACAGGTCCCGCTGGCTACACCTTC. The chain is built from TRBV7-9 and TRBJ1-2, with D tentatively TRBD1 (5 bases). Germline V gene lookup returns CDR1 SEHNR and CDR2 FQNEAQ (reference sequence). V shed 5 bases and J shed 7 bases, with 17 bases lying between them. There are 14 residues in the CDR3.

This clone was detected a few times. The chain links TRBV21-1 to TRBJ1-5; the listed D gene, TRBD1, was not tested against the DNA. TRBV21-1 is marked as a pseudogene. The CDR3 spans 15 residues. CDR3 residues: CASSKETQGNQPQHF. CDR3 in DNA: TGTGCCAGCAGCAAAGAGACCCAGGGTAATCAGCCCCAGCATTTT.

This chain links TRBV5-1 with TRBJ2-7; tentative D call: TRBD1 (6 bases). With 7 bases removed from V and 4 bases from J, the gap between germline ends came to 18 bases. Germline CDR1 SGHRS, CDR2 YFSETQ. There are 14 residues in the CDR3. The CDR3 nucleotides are TGCGCCAGCTCGCGGACAGAGGGAGTTTACGAGCAGTACTTC. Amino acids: CASSRTEGVYEQYF. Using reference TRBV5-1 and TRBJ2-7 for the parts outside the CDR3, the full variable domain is KAGVTQTPRYLIKTRGQQVTLSCSPISGHRSVSWYQQTPGQGLQFLFEYFSETQRNKGNFPGRFSGRQFSNSRSEMNVSTLELGDSALYLCASSRTEGVYEQYFGPGTRLTVT.

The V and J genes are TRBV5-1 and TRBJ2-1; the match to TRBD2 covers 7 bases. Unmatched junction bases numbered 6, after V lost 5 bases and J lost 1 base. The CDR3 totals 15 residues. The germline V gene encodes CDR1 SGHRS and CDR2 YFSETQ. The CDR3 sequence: CASSRVGGSYNEQFF. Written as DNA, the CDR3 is TGCGCCAGCAGTCGAGTCGGGGGGTCCTACAATGAGCAGTTCTTC.

This CDR3 is CASSFGGGLRYGYTF. DNA for the CDR3: TGTGCCAGCAGTTTCGGCGGGGGTCTACGCTATGGCTACACCTTC. The genes are TRBV28 and TRBJ1-2; the D gene is possibly TRBD1 (5 bases). This CDR3 spans 15 amino acids. CDR1 and CDR2 from the germline V gene are MDHEN and SYDVKM. With 3 bases removed from V and 4 bases from J, the gap between germline ends came to 15 bases.

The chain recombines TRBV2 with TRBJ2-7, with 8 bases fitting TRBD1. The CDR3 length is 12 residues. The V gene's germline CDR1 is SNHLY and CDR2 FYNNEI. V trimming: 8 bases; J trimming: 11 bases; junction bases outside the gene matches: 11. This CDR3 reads CASGRQGSDEYF. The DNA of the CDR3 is TGTGCCAGCGGGAGACAGGGGAGTGACGAGTACTTC.

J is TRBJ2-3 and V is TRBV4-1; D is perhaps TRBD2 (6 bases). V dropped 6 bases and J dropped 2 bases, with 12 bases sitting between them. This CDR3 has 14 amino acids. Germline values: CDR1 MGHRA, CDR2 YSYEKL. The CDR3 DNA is TGCGCCAGCAGACGGGGACTTGCCACAGATACGCAGTATTTT. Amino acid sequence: CASRRGLATDTQYF.